This record looks at one T cell receptor beta chain sequence and its context. Its target is not known. This sample was included in a study of T cell therapy after organ transplantation. Whole-study context: Across 2 to 6 intravenous infusions, patients got a median of 1.92 x 10^8 CMV-specific T cells. Study findings and constraints: Reconstitution after therapy seemingly combined transferred and product-undetected endogenous clonotypes. Pretherapy CD8 clonality inversely correlated with its fold change after therapy. Effects of concurrent antirejection and antiviral medications were not evaluable.

The repertoire was sequenced with immunoSEQ multiplex PCR; TCRdb's copy has only in-frame clones and lacks some. The table has roughly 48,000 clones, about 95% seen once. Deletions cut 0 bases from V and 4 bases from J, with 8 bases between. Germline V gene lookup returns CDR1 SGHKS and CDR2 YYEKEE (reference sequence). This CDR3 is built from 14 residues. V usage is TRBV5-5 and J usage is TRBJ2-1; D remains unclear. The sequence was collected from a human patient who had received a solid organ transplant and had CMV disease. Sequenced material: CD8+ T cells from blood, taken before autologous CMV-specific T cell therapy. This CDR3 reads CASSLAGPYNEQFF. CDR3 coding DNA: TGTGCCAGCAGCTTGGCCGGGCCATACAATGAGCAGTTCTTC. The variable domain in full, with the rest retrieved from reference TRBV5-5 and TRBJ2-1, is DAGVTQSPTHLIKTRGQQVTLRCSPISGHKSVSWYQQVLGQGPQFIFQYYEKEERGRGNFPDRFSARQFPNYSSELNVNALLLGDSALYLCASSLAGPYNEQFFGPGTRLTVL.